This TCR beta chain emerged from a study of siplizumab effects on memory and regulatory T cells. Points from the study as a whole: Apparently more diverse than memory cells, naive T cells also seemed major alloresponse contributors. In siplizumab conditions, mappable alloreactive CD4+ clones averaged approximately 69% Treg-derived, against around 30% in controls.

A note on this clone: Antigen unknown.

Some 96,000 TCR templates per sample were assayed. Produced via immunoSEQ multiplex PCR; TCRdb's table is partial and in-frame only. The sample has fewer than 110,000 clones; around 90% are singletons. The V gene's germline CDR1 is SGHVS and CDR2 FQNEAQ. The CDR3 loop spans 16 amino acids. V was shortened by 5 bases and J by 3 bases, with 20 bases between the two germline ends. The sample taken for sequencing was non-Treg CD4+ T cells sorted from blood. The clonotype was recovered from a human donor in good health. The genes are TRBV7-8 and TRBJ2-7, with D tentatively TRBD1 (5 bases). CDR3 sequence (DNA): TGTGCCAGCAGCCCCATAGGCAGGGTGGAGTTCTACGAGCAGTACTTC. Translation: CASSPIGRVEFYEQYF.